Here is one T cell receptor (beta chain) with its context. The antigen is unknown. This CDR3 contains 13 residues. Germline values: CDR1 MNHNY, CDR2 SVGAGI (reference sequence). J lost 3 bases, V lost 4 bases, and 2 bases had no gene match. The sample is drawn from a study of identifying expanded T cells in peripheral blood. No infections or other immune events were documented during collection. Findings and limits, study-wide: Over about two and four weeks, about 15 and 19 clones changed, versus approximately 1.2 between replicates. Clone count variance between approximately two-week samples rose with total template count.

TCRdb's copy holds only in-frame clones and misses some; the assay was immunoSEQ multiplex PCR. The sample lists approximately 140,000 clones, 65% to 90% occurring once. The receptor was derived from a person between 18 and 75 years old in good health. The sample taken for sequencing was blood. This chain uses TRBV6-6 with TRBJ2-7; 8 nucleotides agree with TRBD2. The CDR3 loop is CASSLTSDYEQYF. CDR3 sequence (DNA): TGTGCCAGCAGTTTGACTAGCGACTACGAGCAGTACTTC.